The clone carrying this T cell receptor (beta chain) was found many times. This sample was taken from a study of CD8 T cells in ankylosing spondylitis. TCRdb re-called the 5' RACE reads through MiXCR, storing one row per CDR3 protein. The data show around 340,000 distinct CDR3 sequences, over 12% seen once. What was sequenced was blood, either unsorted or a sorted T cell fraction (not recorded which). This TCR was recovered from a male donor with ankylosing spondylitis or in good health (not recorded which).

Here the CDR3 DNA reads TGCAGTGCGAGCGAGGGGGAGACAGATACGCAGTATTTT. Translating it yields CSASEGETDTQYF. This sequence joins TRBV20-1 and TRBJ2-3; D possibly corresponds to TRBD1 (6 bases). The length of the CDR3 is 13 residues. Germline V CDR1 and CDR2: DFQATT, SNEGSKA (reference sequence). V was shortened by 6 bases and J by 3 bases, with 13 bases between the two germline ends.